This T cell receptor (beta chain) emerged from a study of blood T cell repertoires in COVID-19. About the study: Sites across the United States, Italy and Spain contributed samples from acute and convalescent COVID-19. Sources were T cells, B-cell-depleted T cells, or PBMCs; the material itself was cDNA or gDNA.

The sample holds one count of this clone. Methods used by the authors: Amplified reference gene primers provided the basis for estimating nucleated cell counts. TCRdb's table, derived via immunoSEQ multiplex PCR, lists solely in-frame clones and lacks some. V, J and clone size derive from that table, while D and trimming were established from the DNA sequence. There are around 200,000 clones in the sample; around four fifths occur only once, and 18% lies in the top ten. The CDR3 runs to 15 residues. Germline CDR1 and CDR2: PRHDT and FYEKMQ (reference sequence). V was shortened by 6 bases and J by 3 bases, with 14 bases between the two germline ends.

The sample was peripheral blood. This chain uses TRBV13 with TRBJ2-2, with D possibly TRBD1 on 5 matching bases. This clonotype was sampled from a woman older than 75 with active or convalescent COVID-19. This CDR3 reads CASRPGLQYTGELFF. The CDR3 coding sequence is TGTGCCAGCAGACCAGGGTTGCAGTACACCGGGGAGCTGTTTTTT.